This T cell receptor beta chain was documented in a study of cytomegalovirus exposure and HLA in healthy donors. Study context: Out of about 360 genotyped donors, less than 90% belonged to the Caucasian-associated ancestry cluster.

Overall study findings and caveats: Testing in vitro showed a few CMV-associated chains specific for CMV antigens.

Concerning this clone: Antigen: not known.

This CDR3 is built from 13 residues. CDR1 SGHTA and CDR2 FQGNSA come from the germline V gene. The V and J ends lost 3 bases and 5 bases respectively, with 11 bases between them. PCR amplification relied on 60 Vbeta primers (plus 13 Jbeta primers). Profiled with immunoSEQ multiplex PCR; TCRdb holds only in-frame clones, not every one. The repertoire holds 130,000 or so clones, with roughly 73% as singletons. Nominally healthy donors provided the samples, though records likely missed some immune exposures. The sequence derives from a male donor in good health and CMV-seronegative. This rearrangement joins TRBV7-2 to TRBJ2-7; tentative D call: TRBD1 (5 bases). The specimen sequenced was PBMCs. CDR3 amino acids: CASSFTVRDEQYF. The CDR3, as DNA: TGTGCCAGCAGCTTTACTGTCAGGGACGAGCAGTACTTC.